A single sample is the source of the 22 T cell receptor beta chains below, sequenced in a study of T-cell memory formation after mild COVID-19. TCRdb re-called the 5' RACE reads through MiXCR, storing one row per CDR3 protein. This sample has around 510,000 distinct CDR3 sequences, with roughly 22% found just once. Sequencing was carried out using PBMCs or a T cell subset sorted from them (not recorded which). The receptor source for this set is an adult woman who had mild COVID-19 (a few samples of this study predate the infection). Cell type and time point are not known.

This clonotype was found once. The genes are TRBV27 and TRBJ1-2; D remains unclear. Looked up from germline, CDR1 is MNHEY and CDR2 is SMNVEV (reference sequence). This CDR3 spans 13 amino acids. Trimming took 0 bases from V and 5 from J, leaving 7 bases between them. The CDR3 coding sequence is TGTGCCAGCAGTTTATCCATCCGGTATGGCTACACCTTC. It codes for CASSLSIRYGYTF.

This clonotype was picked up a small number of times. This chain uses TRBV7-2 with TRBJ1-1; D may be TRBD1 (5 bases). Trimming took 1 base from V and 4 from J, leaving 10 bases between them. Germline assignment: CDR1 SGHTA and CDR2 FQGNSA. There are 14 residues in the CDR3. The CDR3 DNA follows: TGTGCCAGCAGCTTAGTTGGGGCGAGCACTGAAGCTTTCTTT. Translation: CASSLVGASTEAFF.

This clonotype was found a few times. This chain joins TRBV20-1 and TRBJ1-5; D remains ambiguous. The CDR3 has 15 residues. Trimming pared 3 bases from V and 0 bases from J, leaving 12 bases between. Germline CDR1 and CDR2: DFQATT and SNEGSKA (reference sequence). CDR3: CSASSGWNSNQPQHF. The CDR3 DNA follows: TGCAGTGCTAGTTCGGGGTGGAATAGCAATCAGCCCCAGCATTTT.

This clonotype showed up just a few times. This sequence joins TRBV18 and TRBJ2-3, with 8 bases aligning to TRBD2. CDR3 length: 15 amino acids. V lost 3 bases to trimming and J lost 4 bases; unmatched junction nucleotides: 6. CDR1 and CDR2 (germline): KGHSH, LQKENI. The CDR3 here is CASSPGGGIADTQYF. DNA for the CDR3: TGTGCCAGCTCACCCGGGGGGGGCATCGCAGATACGCAGTATTTT.

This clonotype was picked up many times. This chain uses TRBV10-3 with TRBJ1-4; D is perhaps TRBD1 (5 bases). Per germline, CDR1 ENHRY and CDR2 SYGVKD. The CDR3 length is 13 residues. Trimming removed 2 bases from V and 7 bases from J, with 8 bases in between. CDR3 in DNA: TGTGCCATCAGTGAGGGGCAGGGTGAAAAACTGTTTTTT. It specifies CAISEGQGEKLFF.

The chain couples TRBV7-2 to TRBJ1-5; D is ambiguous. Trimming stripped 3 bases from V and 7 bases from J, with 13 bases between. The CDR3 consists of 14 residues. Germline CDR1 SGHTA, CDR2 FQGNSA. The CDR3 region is CASSFNPVLQPQHF. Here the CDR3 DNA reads TGTGCCAGCAGCTTTAACCCAGTACTGCAGCCCCAGCATTTT.

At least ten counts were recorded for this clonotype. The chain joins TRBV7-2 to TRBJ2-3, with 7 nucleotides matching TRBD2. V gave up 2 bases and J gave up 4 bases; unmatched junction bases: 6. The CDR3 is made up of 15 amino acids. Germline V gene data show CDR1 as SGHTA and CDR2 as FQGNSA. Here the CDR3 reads CASSLRGRVADTQYF. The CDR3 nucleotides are TGTGCCAGCAGCTTAAGAGGGAGGGTCGCAGATACGCAGTATTTT. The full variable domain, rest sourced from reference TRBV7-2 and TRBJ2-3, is GAGVSQSPSNKVTEKGKDVELRCDPISGHTALYWYRQSLGQGLEFLIYFQGNSAPDKSGLPSDRFSAERTGGSVSTLTIQRTQQEDSAVYLCASSLRGRVADTQYFGPGTRLTVL.

CDR3 bases: TGTGCCAGCAGCCCGGGGTACTATGGCTACACCTTC. This gives the protein CASSPGYYGYTF. This chain joins TRBV9 and TRBJ1-2; D ambiguous. The CDR3 spans 12 residues. In germline, CDR1 is SGDLS, CDR2 YYNGEE. The ends were cut back, 4 bases at V and 3 bases at J, with 7 bases in the middle.

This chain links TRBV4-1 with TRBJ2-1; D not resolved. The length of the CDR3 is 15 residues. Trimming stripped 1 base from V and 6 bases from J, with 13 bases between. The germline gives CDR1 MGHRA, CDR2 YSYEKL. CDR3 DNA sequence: TGCGCCAGCAGCCAAGTGCCGCTTGGGGTCAATGAGCAGTTCTTC. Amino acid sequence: CASSQVPLGVNEQFF.

DNA of the CDR3: TGTGCCAGCAGTTCCAACAGGGAAGTAAGACCTGGGGCCAACGTCCTGACTTTC. Protein: CASSSNREVRPGANVLTF. The chain joins TRBV7-9 to TRBJ2-6, with a tentative D call TRBD1 (6 bases). The V end was cut by 6 bases, the J end by 2 bases, with 20 bases between. This CDR3 is 18 amino acids long. From germline, CDR1 is SEHNR and CDR2 FQNEAQ (reference sequence).

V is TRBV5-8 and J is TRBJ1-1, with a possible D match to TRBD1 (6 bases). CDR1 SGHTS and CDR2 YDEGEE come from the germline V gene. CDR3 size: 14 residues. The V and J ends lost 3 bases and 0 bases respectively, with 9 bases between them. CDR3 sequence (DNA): TGTGCCAGCAGCTGGGGGGGGCTGAACACTGAAGCTTTCTTT. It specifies CASSWGGLNTEAFF. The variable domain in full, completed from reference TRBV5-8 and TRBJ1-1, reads EAGVTQSPTHLIKTRGQQATLRCSPISGHTSVYWYQQALGLGLQFLLWYDEGEERNRGNFPPRFSGRQFPNYSSELNVNALELEDSALYLCASSWGGLNTEAFFGQGTRLTVV.

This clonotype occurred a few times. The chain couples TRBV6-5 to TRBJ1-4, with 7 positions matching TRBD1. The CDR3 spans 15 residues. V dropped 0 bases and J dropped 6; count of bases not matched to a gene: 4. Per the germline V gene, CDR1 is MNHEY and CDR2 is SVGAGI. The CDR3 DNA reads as TGTGCCAGCAGTTACTCCGGGACAGTAGATGAAAAACTGTTTTTT. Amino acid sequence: CASSYSGTVDEKLFF.

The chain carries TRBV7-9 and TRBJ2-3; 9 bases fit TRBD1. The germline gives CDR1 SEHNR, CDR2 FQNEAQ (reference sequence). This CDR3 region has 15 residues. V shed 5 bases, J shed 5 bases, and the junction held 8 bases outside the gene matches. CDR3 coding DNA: TGTGCCAGCAGCCCCTGGGACAGGGAAAGAGATACGCAGTATTTT. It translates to CASSPWDRERDTQYF.

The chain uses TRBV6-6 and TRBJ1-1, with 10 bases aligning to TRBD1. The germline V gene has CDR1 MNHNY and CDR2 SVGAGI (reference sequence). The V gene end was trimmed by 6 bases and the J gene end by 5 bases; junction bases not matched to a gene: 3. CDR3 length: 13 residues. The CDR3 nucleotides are TGTGCCAGCAGCGGACAGGGGGTGACTGAAGCTTTCTTT. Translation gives CASSGQGVTEAFF.

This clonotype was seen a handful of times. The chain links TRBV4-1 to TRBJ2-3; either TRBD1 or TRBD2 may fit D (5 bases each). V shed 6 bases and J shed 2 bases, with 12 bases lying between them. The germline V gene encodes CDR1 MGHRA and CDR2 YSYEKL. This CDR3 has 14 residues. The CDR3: CASRRPGLTDTQYF. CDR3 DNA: TGCGCCAGCAGACGACCGGGGCTCACAGATACGCAGTATTTT.

In DNA, the CDR3 is TGTGCCAGCAGTCTCGGACTAGCGGGAAGATCCTACGAGCAGTACTTC. The encoded protein is CASSLGLAGRSYEQYF. The V gene is TRBV6-2 or TRBV6-3, the J gene TRBJ2-7, with 12 bases aligning to TRBD2. The CDR3 has 16 residues. The V gene end was trimmed by 5 bases and the J gene end by 1 base; junction bases not matched to a gene: 6. Germline V gives CDR1 MNHEY, CDR2 SVGEGT.

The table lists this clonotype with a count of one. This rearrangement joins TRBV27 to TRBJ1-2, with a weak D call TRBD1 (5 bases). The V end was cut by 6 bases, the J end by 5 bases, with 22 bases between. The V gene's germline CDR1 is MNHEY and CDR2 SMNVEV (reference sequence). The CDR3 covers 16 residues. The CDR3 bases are TGTGCCAGCAGCCTTCGACCCCGGGCCCAGGGATATGGCTACACCTTC. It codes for CASSLRPRAQGYGYTF.

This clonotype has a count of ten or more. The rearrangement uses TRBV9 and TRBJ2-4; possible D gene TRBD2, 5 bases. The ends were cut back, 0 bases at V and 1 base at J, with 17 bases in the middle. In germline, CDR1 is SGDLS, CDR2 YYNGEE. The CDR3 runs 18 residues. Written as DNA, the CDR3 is TGTGCCAGCAGCGTAGTTAGCGATGGGCCTGGGGCCAAAAACATTCAGTACTTC. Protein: CASSVVSDGPGAKNIQYF. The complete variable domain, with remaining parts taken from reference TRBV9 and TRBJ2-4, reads DSGVTQTPKHLITATGQRVTLRCSPRSGDLSVYWYQQSLDQGLQFLIQYYNGEERAKGNILERFSAQQFPDLHSELNLSSLELGDSALYFCASSVVSDGPGAKNIQYFGAGTRLSVL.

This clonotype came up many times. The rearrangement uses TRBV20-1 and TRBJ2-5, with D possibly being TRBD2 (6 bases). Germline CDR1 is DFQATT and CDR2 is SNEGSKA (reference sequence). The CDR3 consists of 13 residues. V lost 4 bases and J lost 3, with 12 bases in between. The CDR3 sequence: CSAIPAGKETQYF. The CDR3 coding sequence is TGCAGTGCTATCCCAGCGGGTAAAGAGACCCAGTACTTC.

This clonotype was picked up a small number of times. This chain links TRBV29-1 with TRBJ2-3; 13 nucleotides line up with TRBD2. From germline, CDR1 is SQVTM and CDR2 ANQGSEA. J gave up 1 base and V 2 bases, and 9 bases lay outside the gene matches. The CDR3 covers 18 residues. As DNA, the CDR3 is TGCAGCGTTGAAAGTCACGGACTAGCGGGGGCTCGCACAGATACGCAGTATTTT. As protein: CSVESHGLAGARTDTQYF.

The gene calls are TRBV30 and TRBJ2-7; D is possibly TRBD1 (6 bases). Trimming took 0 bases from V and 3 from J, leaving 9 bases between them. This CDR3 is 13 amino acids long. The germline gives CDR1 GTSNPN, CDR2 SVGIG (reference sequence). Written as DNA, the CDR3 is TGTGCCTGGAGTGTTACAGGGCACTACGAGCAGTACTTC. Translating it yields CAWSVTGHYEQYF.

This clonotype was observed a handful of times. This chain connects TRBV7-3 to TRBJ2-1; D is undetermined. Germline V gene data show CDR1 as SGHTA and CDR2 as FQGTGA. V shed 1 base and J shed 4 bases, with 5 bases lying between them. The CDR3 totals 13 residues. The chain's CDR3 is CASSLNWYNEQFF. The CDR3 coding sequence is TGTGCCAGCAGCTTAAATTGGTACAATGAGCAGTTCTTC.